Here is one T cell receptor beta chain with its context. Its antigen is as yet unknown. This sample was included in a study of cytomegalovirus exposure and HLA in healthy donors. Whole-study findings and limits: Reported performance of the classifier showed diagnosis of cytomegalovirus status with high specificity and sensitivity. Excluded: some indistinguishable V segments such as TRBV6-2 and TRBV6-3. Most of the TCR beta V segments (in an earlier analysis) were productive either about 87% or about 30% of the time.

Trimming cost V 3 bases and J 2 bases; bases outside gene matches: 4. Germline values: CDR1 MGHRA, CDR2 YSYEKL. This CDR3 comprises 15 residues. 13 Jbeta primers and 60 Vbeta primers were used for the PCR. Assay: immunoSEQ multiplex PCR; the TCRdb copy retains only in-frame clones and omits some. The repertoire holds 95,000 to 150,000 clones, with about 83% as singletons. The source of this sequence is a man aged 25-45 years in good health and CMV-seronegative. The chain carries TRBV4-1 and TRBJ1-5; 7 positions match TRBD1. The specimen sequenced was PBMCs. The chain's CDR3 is CASSHEGQGNQPQHF. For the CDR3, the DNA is TGCGCCAGCAGCCACGAAGGACAGGGCAATCAGCCCCAGCATTTT.